The rows below give T cell receptor beta chains drawn from one sample of a study of shared clonotypes between healthy human individuals. Sequenced by immunoSEQ multiplex PCR; TCRdb stores in-frame clones only, minus some. The repertoire has some 2,100,000 clones, around 95% of them found once; the top ten carry roughly 0.13%. Sequences were obtained from naive CD4+ T cells sorted from blood. The origin of the receptors is a man between 18 and 29 years old in good health. Each CDR3 is given with its conserved first and last residue. The D gene is left open where the match is weak. Clone size appears in some rows only: once, few, many, or a class for an expanded clone.

CDR3nt	CDR3aa	v_gene	j_gene	abundance	d_gene
TGTGCCAGCAGCTGGGGCGGGGGGACCAGCAATCAGCCCCAGCATTTT	CASSWGGGTSNQPQHF	TRBV5-6	TRBJ1-5	once	NA
TGTGCCACCACCGAACTAAATTCACCCCTCCACTTT	CATTELNSPLHF	TRBV28	TRBJ1-6	NA	NA
TGTGCCACCAGCAGAGTATCCCAGGGCAAAGAGACCCAGTACTTC	CATSRVSQGKETQYF	TRBV15	TRBJ2-5	NA	NA
TGTGCCATCAGTGAGCCGGACAGGGGTGTTCAAGCTTTCTTT	CAISEPDRGVQAFF	TRBV10-3	TRBJ1-1	NA	TRBD1
TGTGCCAGCAGTGATTCCAGGGGTGCTGAAGCTTTCTTT	CASSDSRGAEAFF	TRBV25-1	TRBJ1-1	NA	NA
TGTGCCAGCAGTGGACAGTATGGCTACACCTTC	CASSGQYGYTF	TRBV6-5	TRBJ1-2	NA	NA
TGTGCCAGTACAACCCCGAGCGATCACACTGAAGCTTTCTTT	CASTTPSDHTEAFF	TRBV28	TRBJ1-1	NA	NA
TGTGCCAGCAGCACACAGGGGGGCTATCAGCCCCAGCATTTT	CASSTQGGYQPQHF	TRBV6-6	TRBJ1-5	NA	TRBD1
TGCGCCAGCAGCCAAGACTGGGGGCCTGGCTACACCTTC	CASSQDWGPGYTF	TRBV4-1	TRBJ1-2	NA	NA
TGTGCCAGCAGTTGGAGTGGGTCGGGGGGCTACGAGCAGTACTTC	CASSWSGSGGYEQYF	TRBV11-2	TRBJ2-7	NA	TRBD2
TGCAGTGCTACCCCCAGCTACGAGCAGTACTTC	CSATPSYEQYF	TRBV20-1	TRBJ2-7	once	NA
TGTGCCAGCAGCTTGGTAGGGACAAGTAAAAACATTCAGTACTTC	CASSLVGTSKNIQYF	TRBV5-4	TRBJ2-4	NA	NA
TGTGCCAGCAGCCCTCAGGGCTATAGCAATCAGCCCCAGCATTTT	CASSPQGYSNQPQHF	TRBV27	TRBJ1-5	NA	NA
TGTGCCAGCAGCCCGCAAGGGGTGGGGTATGAGCAGTACTTC	CASSPQGVGYEQYF	TRBV11-2	TRBJ2-7	NA	NA
TGTGCCATCAGGGAAGCTAGCGGGGTTTCCTACGAGCAGTACTTC	CAIREASGVSYEQYF	TRBV10-3	TRBJ2-7	NA	TRBD2